The 9 T cell receptor beta chains below come from one sample, sequenced in a study of T cell changes during pregnancy in multiple sclerosis. Sequencing was performed with immunoSEQ multiplex PCR; in TCRdb, only in-frame clones are kept and a portion is missing. The table records 55,000 to 70,000 clones, about 93% of them present only once. The sample was CD4+ T cells from peripheral blood mononuclear cells, taken before pregnancy. These TCRs come from a female donor with multiple sclerosis, enrolled in a pregnancy study.

The V gene is TRBV7-2, the J gene TRBJ1-1; no reliable D call. The CDR3 is 13 amino acids. Trimming took off 0 bases at V and 8 bases at J, with 10 bases between the two ends. In germline, CDR1 is SGHTA, CDR2 FQGNSA. In DNA form, the CDR3 reads TGTGCCAGCAGCTTAGCTGTGGCGGGAGAAGCTTTCTTT. Translated: CASSLAVAGEAFF.

The table lists this clone with a count of one. The chain is built from TRBV30 and TRBJ2-7; 8 bases are shared with TRBD1. The CDR3 is 11 amino acids. The junction had 6 bases not matched to a gene; V was cut back by 3 bases and J by 11 bases. Germline V CDR1 and CDR2: GTSNPN, SVGIG (reference sequence). DNA of the CDR3: TGTGCCTGGAGGGCAGGGGGCAGAGAGTACTTC. Translating it yields CAWRAGGREYF.

The chain uses TRBV4-1 and TRBJ2-7; D gene ambiguous. This CDR3 region has 16 residues. V was clipped by 4 bases and J by 6 bases, with 22 bases between them. In germline, CDR1 is MGHRA, CDR2 YSYEKL. Written as DNA, the CDR3 is TGCGCCAGCAGCCGAGAGACTCCTCCAATGTCTCGCGAGCAGTACTTC. It encodes CASSRETPPMSREQYF.

This chain uses TRBV5-1 with TRBJ2-3, with 10 bases that match TRBD2. The V segment lost 5 bases and the J segment 2 bases; nucleotides outside the gene matches: 5. The CDR3 runs 15 residues. From germline, CDR1 is SGHRS and CDR2 YFSETQ. The CDR3 nucleotides are TGCGCCAGCAGATGGACTAGCGGAAACACAGATACGCAGTATTTT. As protein: CASRWTSGNTDTQYF. The whole variable domain, filled in from reference TRBV5-1 and TRBJ2-3, reads KAGVTQTPRYLIKTRGQQVTLSCSPISGHRSVSWYQQTPGQGLQFLFEYFSETQRNKGNFPGRFSGRQFSNSRSEMNVSTLELGDSALYLCASRWTSGNTDTQYFGPGTRLTVL.

V is TRBV7-9 and J is TRBJ1-4; TRBD1 matches 9 bases. V dropped 3 bases and J dropped 4; count of bases not matched to a gene: 0. Germline V gives CDR1 SEHNR, CDR2 FQNEAQ (reference sequence). This CDR3 is built from 14 residues. The CDR3 spells CASSLGQGNEKLFF. In nucleotides, the CDR3 is TGTGCCAGCAGCTTGGGACAGGGTAATGAAAAACTGTTTTTT.

The V gene is TRBV5-4, the J gene TRBJ2-3; a possible D gene is TRBD2 (6 bases). CDR3 size: 13 residues. The ends were cut back, 4 bases at V and 11 bases at J, with 17 bases in the middle. CDR1 is SGHNT and CDR2 is YYREEE in the germline V gene (reference sequence). The CDR3 protein is CASSVTSMGGQYF. CDR3 coding DNA: TGTGCCAGCAGCGTTACTAGCATGGGGGGGCAGTATTTT.

V gene TRBV6-4 combines with J gene TRBJ2-1; 11 positions match TRBD2. CDR1 is MRHNA and CDR2 is SNTAGT in the germline V gene. The CDR3 extends over 15 amino acids. V lost 6 bases, J lost 8 bases, and 9 bases stayed unmatched. CDR3 DNA sequence: TGTGCCAGCAGCCTTAGCGGGAGGGCCGAGGATGAGCAGTTCTTC. Translating gives CASSLSGRAEDEQFF.

V and J are TRBV9 and TRBJ2-3; 7 bases map to TRBD2. The CDR3 contains 15 residues. V gave up 3 bases and J gave up 0 bases; unmatched junction bases: 4. Germline V gene data show CDR1 as SGDLS and CDR2 as YYNGEE. In DNA form, the CDR3 reads TGTGCCAGCAGCGCGGGTAGCGGGAGCACAGATACGCAGTATTTT. This translates into CASSAGSGSTDTQYF.

The V gene is TRBV6-1, the J gene TRBJ2-4; 8 bases match TRBD2. Germline CDR1 reads MNHNS; CDR2 reads SASEGT. V was clipped by 2 bases and J by 0 bases; unmatched bases: 6. The CDR3 runs to 17 residues. Here the CDR3 reads CASSERLAGLAKNIQYF. In DNA form, the CDR3 reads TGTGCCAGCAGTGAACGGCTAGCGGGTCTAGCCAAAAACATTCAGTACTTC.